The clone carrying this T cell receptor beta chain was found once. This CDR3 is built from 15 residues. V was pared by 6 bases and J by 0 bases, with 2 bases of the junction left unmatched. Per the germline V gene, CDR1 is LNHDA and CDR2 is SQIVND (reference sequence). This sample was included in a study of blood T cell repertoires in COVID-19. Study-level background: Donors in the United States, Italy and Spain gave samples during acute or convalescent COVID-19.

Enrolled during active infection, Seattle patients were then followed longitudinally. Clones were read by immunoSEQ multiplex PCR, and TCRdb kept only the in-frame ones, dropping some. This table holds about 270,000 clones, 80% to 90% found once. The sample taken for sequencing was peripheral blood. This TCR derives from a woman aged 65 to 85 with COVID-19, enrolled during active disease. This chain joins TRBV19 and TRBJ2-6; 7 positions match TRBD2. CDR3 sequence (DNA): TGTGCCAGTAGCCGCGGGAGCTCTGGGGCCAACGTCCTGACTTTC. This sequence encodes CASSRGSSGANVLTF.